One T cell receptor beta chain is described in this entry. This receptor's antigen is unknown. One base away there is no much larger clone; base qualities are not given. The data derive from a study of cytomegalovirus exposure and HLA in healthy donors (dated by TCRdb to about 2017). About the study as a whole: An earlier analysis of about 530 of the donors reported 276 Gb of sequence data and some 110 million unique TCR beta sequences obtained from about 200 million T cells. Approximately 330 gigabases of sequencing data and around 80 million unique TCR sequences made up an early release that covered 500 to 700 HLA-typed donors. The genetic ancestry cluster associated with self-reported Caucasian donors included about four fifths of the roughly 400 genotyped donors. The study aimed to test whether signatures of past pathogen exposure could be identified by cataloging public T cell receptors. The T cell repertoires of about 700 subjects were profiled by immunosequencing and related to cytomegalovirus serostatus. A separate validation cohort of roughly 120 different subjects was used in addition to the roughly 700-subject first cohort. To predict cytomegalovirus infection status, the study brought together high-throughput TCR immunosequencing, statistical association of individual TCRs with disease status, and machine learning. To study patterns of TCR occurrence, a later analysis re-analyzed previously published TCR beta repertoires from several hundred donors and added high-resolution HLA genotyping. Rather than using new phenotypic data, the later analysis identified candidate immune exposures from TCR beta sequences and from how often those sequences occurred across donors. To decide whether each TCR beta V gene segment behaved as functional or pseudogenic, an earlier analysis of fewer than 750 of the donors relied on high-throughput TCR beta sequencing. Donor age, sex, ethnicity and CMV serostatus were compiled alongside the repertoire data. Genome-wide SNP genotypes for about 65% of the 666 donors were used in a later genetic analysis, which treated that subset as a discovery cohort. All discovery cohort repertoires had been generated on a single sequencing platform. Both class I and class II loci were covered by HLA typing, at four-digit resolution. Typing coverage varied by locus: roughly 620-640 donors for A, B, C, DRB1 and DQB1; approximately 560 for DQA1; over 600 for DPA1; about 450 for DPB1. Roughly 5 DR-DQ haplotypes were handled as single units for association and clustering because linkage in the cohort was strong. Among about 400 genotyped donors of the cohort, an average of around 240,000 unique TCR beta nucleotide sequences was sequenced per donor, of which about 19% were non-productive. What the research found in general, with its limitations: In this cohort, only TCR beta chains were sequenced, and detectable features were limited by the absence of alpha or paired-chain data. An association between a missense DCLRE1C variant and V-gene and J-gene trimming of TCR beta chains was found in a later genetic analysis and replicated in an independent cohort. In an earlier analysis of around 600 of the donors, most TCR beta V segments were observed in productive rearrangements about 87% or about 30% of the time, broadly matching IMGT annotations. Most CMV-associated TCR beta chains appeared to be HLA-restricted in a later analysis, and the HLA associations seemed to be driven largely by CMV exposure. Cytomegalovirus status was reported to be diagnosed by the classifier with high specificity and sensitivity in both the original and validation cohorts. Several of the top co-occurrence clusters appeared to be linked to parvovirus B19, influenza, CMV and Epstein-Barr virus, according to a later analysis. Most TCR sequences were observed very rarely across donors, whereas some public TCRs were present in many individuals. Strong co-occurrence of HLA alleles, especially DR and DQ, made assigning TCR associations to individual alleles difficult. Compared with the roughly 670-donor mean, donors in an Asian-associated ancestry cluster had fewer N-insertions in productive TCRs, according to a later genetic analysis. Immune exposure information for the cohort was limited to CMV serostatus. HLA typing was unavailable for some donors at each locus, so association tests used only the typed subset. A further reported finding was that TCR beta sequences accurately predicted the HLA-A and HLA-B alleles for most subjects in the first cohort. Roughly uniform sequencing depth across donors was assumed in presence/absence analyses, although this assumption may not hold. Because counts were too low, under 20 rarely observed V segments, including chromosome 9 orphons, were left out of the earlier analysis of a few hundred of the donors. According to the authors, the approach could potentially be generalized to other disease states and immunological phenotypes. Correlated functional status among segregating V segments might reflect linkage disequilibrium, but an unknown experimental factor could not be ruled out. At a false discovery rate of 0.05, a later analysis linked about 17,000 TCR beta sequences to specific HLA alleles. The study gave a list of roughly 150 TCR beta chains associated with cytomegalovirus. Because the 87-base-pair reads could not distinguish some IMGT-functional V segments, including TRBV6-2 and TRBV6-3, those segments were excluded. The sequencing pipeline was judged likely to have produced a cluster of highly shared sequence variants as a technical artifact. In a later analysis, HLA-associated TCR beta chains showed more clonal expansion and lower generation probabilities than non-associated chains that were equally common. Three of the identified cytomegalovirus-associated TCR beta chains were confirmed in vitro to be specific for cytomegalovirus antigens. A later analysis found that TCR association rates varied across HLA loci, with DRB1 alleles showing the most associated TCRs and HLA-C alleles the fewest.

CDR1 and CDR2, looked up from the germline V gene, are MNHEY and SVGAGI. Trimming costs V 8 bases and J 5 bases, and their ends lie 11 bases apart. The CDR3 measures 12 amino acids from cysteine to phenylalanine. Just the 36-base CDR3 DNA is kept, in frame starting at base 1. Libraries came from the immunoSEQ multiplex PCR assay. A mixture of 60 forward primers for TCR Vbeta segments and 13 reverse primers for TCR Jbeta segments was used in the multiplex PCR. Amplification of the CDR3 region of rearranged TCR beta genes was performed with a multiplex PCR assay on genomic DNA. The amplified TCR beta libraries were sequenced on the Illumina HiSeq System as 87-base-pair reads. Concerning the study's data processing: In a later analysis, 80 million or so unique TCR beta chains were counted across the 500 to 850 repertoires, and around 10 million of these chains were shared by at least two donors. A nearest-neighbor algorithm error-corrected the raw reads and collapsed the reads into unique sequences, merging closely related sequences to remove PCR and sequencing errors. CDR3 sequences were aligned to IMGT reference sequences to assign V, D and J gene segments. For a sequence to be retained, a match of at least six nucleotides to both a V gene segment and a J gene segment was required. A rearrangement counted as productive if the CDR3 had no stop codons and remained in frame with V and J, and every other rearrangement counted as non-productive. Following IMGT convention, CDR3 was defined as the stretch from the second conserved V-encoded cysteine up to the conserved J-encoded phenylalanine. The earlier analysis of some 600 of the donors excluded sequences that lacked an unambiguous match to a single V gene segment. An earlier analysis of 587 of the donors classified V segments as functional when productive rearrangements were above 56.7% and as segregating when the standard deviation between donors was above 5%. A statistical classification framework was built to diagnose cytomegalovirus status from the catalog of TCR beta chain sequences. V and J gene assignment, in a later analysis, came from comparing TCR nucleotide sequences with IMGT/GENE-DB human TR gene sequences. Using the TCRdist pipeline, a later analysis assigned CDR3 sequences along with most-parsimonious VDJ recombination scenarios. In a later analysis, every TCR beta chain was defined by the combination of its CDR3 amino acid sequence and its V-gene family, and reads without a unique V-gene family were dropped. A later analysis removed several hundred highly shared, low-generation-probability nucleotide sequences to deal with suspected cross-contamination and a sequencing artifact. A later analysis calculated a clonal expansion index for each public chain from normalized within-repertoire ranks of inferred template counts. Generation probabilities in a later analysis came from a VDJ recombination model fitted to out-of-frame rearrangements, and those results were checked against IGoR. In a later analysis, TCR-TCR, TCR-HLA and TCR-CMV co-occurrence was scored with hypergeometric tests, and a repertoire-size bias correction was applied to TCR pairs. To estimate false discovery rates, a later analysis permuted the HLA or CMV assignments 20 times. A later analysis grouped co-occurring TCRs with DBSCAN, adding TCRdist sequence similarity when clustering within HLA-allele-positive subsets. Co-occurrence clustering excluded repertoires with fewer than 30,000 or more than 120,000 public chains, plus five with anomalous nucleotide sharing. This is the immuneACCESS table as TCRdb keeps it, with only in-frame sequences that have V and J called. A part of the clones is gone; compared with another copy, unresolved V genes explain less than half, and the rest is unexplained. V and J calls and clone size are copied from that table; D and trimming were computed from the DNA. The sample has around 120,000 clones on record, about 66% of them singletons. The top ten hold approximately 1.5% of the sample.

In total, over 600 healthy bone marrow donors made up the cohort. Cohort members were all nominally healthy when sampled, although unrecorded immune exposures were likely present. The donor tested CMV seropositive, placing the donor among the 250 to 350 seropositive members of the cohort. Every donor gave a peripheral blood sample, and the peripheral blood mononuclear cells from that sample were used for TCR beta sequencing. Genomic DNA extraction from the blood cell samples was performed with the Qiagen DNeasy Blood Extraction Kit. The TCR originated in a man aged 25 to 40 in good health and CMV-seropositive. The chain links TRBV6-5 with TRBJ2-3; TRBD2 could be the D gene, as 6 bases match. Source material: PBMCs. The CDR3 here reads CASGTWGDTQYF. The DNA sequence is TGTGCCAGCGGGACTTGGGGAGATACGCAGTATTTT.